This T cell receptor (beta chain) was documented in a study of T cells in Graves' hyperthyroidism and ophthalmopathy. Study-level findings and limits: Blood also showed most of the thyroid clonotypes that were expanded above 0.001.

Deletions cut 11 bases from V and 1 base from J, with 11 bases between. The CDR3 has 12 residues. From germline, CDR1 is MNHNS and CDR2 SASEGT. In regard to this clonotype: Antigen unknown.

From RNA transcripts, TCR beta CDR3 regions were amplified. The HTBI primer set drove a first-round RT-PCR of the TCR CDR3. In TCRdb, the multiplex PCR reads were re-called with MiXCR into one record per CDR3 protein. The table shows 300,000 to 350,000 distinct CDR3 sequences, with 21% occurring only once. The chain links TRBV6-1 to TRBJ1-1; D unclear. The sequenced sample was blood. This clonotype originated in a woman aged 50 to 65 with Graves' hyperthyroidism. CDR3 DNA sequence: TGTGCCCCCTCTCACAGGAACACTGAAGCTTTCTTT. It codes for CAPSHRNTEAFF.